This T cell receptor beta chain derives from a study of CD8 T cells in ankylosing spondylitis. The V and J ends lost 0 bases and 7 bases respectively, with 9 bases between them. The germline CDR1 and CDR2 sequences are SGHTA and FQGNSA. The CDR3 is made up of 14 amino acids. This clonotype appeared many times. MiXCR, applied by TCRdb to the 5' RACE reads, yields one record per CDR3 protein. This table holds under 250,000 distinct CDR3 sequences, roughly 8.2% found once. This chain links TRBV7-2 with TRBJ1-4; D possibly corresponds to TRBD1 (6 bases). This TCR was sampled from a female donor with ankylosing spondylitis or in good health (not recorded which). The sequenced sample consisted of blood, either unsorted or a sorted T cell fraction (not recorded which). CDR3 nucleotides: TGTGCCAGCAGCTTAGCTGGGGGCGGTGAAAAACTGTTTTTT. It is translated as CASSLAGGGEKLFF.